This T cell receptor (beta chain) comes out of a study of blood T cells in healthy people across ages. Study conclusions and caveats: While age rose, TCR beta diversity per million T cells dropped in a roughly linear way.

This CDR3 spans 14 amino acids. The germline V and J ends were trimmed by 2 bases and 3 bases, with 11 bases remaining between them. The germline V gene encodes CDR1 MNHGY and CDR2 SVAAGI. Sample-barcoded 5' priming and a J-beta primer mix drove a second PCR of about 6 to 12 cycles. MiXCR was run by TCRdb on the 5' RACE reads, yielding one entry per CDR3 protein. The sample records 1,500,000 or so distinct CDR3 sequences, roughly 60% being singletons. About this clonotype: Its cognate antigen is unknown.

This clonotype was obtained from a man aged 18 to 29 in good health. The chain recombines TRBV6-9 with TRBJ2-7; the D gene is possibly TRBD1 (6 bases). Sequencing was performed on blood. The CDR3 region has the DNA TGTGCCAGCAGTTATCGGGACACTTTCTACGAGCAGTACTTC. It is translated as CASSYRDTFYEQYF.